This T cell receptor (beta chain) came from a study of molecular identifiers for immune sequencing clone quantification. About the research overall: Across replicate runs, RNA obtained from approximately 20,000 or 100,000 naive CD8 cells was divided into five, with four undergoing sequencing. Overall study findings and caveats: Clone sizes that are highly expanded could be underestimated when identical TCR molecules share a barcode.

This clonotype was detected a few times. Antigen unknown. TCRdb reanalysed the PCR reads using MiXCR and keeps one entry per CDR3 protein. The table lists under 350,000 distinct CDR3 sequences, 24% of them singletons. V gave up 4 bases and J gave up 4 bases, with 8 bases separating them. CDR1 ENHRY and CDR2 SYGVKD come from the germline V gene. This CDR3 has 12 residues. This chain joins TRBV10-3 and TRBJ2-7; D is uncertain. The sequencing input was naive CD8+ T cells from blood, with Jurkat cell RNA spiked in. Stated subset: FACS-sorted CD8+CD4-CCR7+CD45RA+ naive T cells. The receptor's source is a human donor in good health. Some libraries in this study had Jurkat cell RNA spiked in. As DNA, the CDR3 is TGTGCCATCAGTGTGGAACTGTACGAGCAGTACTTC. Amino acids: CAISVELYEQYF.